A single sample is the source of the 12 T cell receptor beta chains below, sequenced in a study of blood T cell repertoires in COVID-19. Sequencing used immunoSEQ multiplex PCR; TCRdb keeps in-frame clones, though not all of them. The table includes a few hundred thousand clones, roughly 90% detected once. The sample taken for sequencing was peripheral blood. All receptors derive from an older woman with COVID-19, enrolled during active disease.

V and J are TRBV9 and TRBJ2-3; 9 bases map to TRBD2. The CDR3 length is 17 residues. J gave up 2 bases and V 4 bases, and 11 bases lay outside the gene matches. In germline, CDR1 is SGDLS, CDR2 YYNGEE. CDR3 region: CASSSSEVAGDTDTQYF. The CDR3 coding sequence is TGTGCCAGCAGCTCGTCGGAGGTAGCGGGGGACACAGATACGCAGTATTTT. Based on the CDR3 plus reference TRBV9 and TRBJ2-3, the full variable domain is DSGVTQTPKHLITATGQRVTLRCSPRSGDLSVYWYQQSLDQGLQFLIQYYNGEERAKGNILERFSAQQFPDLHSELNLSSLELGDSALYFCASSSSEVAGDTDTQYFGPGTRLTVL.

There are a few counts of this clone. DNA of the CDR3: TGTGCCAGCAGTTTAAGTCAGGGCTCTGGAAACACCATATATTTT. Amino acids: CASSLSQGSGNTIYF. The chain has TRBV27 and TRBJ1-3; possibly TRBD1 for D (5 bases). With 2 bases removed from V and 0 bases from J, the gap between germline ends came to 8 bases. The CDR3 contains 15 residues. Germline V gives CDR1 MNHEY, CDR2 SMNVEV (reference sequence).

The chain couples TRBV7-9 to TRBJ1-2, with 7 bases matching TRBD1. V lost 3 bases to trimming and J lost 8 bases; unmatched junction nucleotides: 9. The germline gives CDR1 SEHNR, CDR2 FQNEAQ (reference sequence). The length of the CDR3 is 14 residues. The CDR3 bases are TGTGCCAGCAGCTTGGGACAGCCTCTTGGGGGCTACACCTTC. Its protein is CASSLGQPLGGYTF.

CDR3 sequence reads: CSVGTRRGTDTQYF. In DNA, the CDR3 is TGCAGCGTTGGGACCCGGCGGGGCACAGATACGCAGTATTTT. The V call is TRBV29-1, the J call TRBJ2-3; a weak D match, TRBD2 (5 bases). The CDR3 consists of 14 residues. From germline, CDR1 is SQVTM and CDR2 ANQGSEA. Trimming took off 4 bases at V and 1 base at J, with 12 bases between the two ends.

The rearrangement joins TRBV25-1 to TRBJ2-2; TRBD1 is a possible D gene (6 bases). The CDR3 extends over 15 amino acids. Germline V gene sequence: CDR1 MGHDK, CDR2 SYGVNS. V gave up 5 bases and J gave up 5 bases, with 15 bases separating them. The CDR3: CASSSGTLMTGELFF. The CDR3 bases are TGTGCCAGCAGTTCCGGGACACTTATGACCGGGGAGCTGTTTTTT.

The chain employs TRBV7-9 and TRBJ2-2; the match to TRBD1 covers 8 bases. CDR3 length equals 16 residues. V lost 5 bases to trimming and J lost 6 bases; unmatched junction nucleotides: 11. Germline V gene lookup returns CDR1 SEHNR and CDR2 FQNEAQ (reference sequence). In DNA, the CDR3 is TGTGCCAGCAGCCCTTCTTCGACAGGGGTCCCCGGGGAGCTGTTTTTT. It codes for CASSPSSTGVPGELFF.

J is TRBJ2-7 and V is TRBV5-4; 8 positions match TRBD2. CDR1 and CDR2 (germline): SGHNT, YYREEE (reference sequence). With V trimmed by 4 bases and J by 7 bases, 13 bases remained unmatched. The CDR3 covers 15 residues. The CDR3: CASSPGGTWVGEQYF. For the CDR3, the DNA is TGTGCCAGCAGCCCGGGGGGGACATGGGTAGGGGAGCAGTACTTC.

This chain joins TRBV19 and TRBJ1-1; D gene unclear. Trimming left V 4 bases short and J 5 bases short, with 14 bases between. CDR1 and CDR2 from the germline V gene are LNHDA and SQIVND (reference sequence). The CDR3 length is 14 residues. CDR3 amino acids: CASSKPALTTEAFF. CDR3 sequence (DNA): TGTGCCAGTAGTAAGCCAGCGCTAACGACTGAAGCTTTCTTT.

This clone was recorded only once. The chain joins TRBV7-9 to TRBJ1-4; a weak D match, TRBD1 (5 bases). CDR3 length: 15 residues. The V and J ends lost 5 bases and 3 bases respectively, with 13 bases between them. Germline lookup yields CDR1 SEHNR and CDR2 FQNEAQ (reference sequence). The CDR3 here is CASSPEGLSNEKLFF. The DNA of the CDR3 is TGTGCCAGCAGCCCAGAGGGACTTTCTAATGAAAAACTGTTTTTT.

The chain carries TRBV19 and TRBJ2-2; 7 positions agree with TRBD1. Losses at the gene ends were 5 bases for V and 1 base for J; bases not matched to a gene: 4. The germline V gene encodes CDR1 LNHDA and CDR2 SQIVND (reference sequence). This CDR3 contains 15 residues. This CDR3 reads CASSERTGNTGELFF. The CDR3 bases are TGTGCCAGTAGTGAGAGGACAGGGAACACCGGGGAGCTGTTTTTT. Together with reference TRBV19 and TRBJ2-2, the CDR3 gives the full variable domain: DGGITQSPKYLFRKEGQNVTLSCEQNLNHDAMYWYRQDPGQGLRLIYYSQIVNDFQKGDIAEGYSVSREKKESFPLTVTSAQKNPTAFYLCASSERTGNTGELFFGEGSRLTVL.

V is TRBV5-4 and J is TRBJ1-2; no firm D call. Germline V gene lookup returns CDR1 SGHNT and CDR2 YYREEE (reference sequence). The CDR3 covers 13 residues. The V end lost 5 bases, the J end lost 3 bases, and 11 bases lay between the germline ends. The CDR3 DNA follows: TGTGCCAGCAGACATGGACTAGACTATGGCTACACCTTC. It specifies CASRHGLDYGYTF. Combining the CDR3 with reference TRBV5-4 and TRBJ1-2 gives the whole variable domain ETGVTQSPTHLIKTRGQQVTLRCSSQSGHNTVSWYQQALGQGPQFIFQYYREEENGRGNFPPRFSGLQFPNYSSELNVNALELDDSALYLCASRHGLDYGYTFGSGTRLTVV.

The gene calls are TRBV5-1 and TRBJ2-3, with no clear D. The germline V gene has CDR1 SGHRS and CDR2 YFSETQ. This CDR3 has 13 amino acids. Deletions cut 0 bases from V and 11 bases from J, with 13 bases between. CDR3 DNA: TGCGCCAGCAGCTTGGCCGAACGCCAGAAGCAGTATTTT. Amino acids: CASSLAERQKQYF.